The T cell receptor (beta chain) described here comes from a study of blood T cell repertoires in COVID-19. Study background: The origin of the acute and convalescent COVID-19 samples was the United States, Italy and Spain.

The CDR3 consists of 16 residues. Germline CDR1 is MNHEY and CDR2 is SVGEGT. The J segment lost 2 bases and the V segment lost 5 bases, leaving 8 bases of the junction unmatched. In the original analysis: Reference gene primer amplification in the assay estimated nucleated cell counts. Assay used: immunoSEQ multiplex PCR; TCRdb lists only in-frame clones, some missing. The V and J calls and clone size are taken from that table; D and trimming were inferred from the DNA. In the table there are tens of thousands of clones, roughly 82% of which are singletons. The gene calls are TRBV6-2 or TRBV6-3 and TRBJ1-1, with TRBD1 identical over 10 bases. The sequence was collected from a woman older than 75 with acute or convalescent COVID-19. The sample consisted of peripheral blood. CDR3 protein: CASSRDRGLGNTEAFF. CDR3 DNA: TGTGCCAGCAGTCGGGACAGGGGCCTCGGTAACACTGAAGCTTTCTTT.